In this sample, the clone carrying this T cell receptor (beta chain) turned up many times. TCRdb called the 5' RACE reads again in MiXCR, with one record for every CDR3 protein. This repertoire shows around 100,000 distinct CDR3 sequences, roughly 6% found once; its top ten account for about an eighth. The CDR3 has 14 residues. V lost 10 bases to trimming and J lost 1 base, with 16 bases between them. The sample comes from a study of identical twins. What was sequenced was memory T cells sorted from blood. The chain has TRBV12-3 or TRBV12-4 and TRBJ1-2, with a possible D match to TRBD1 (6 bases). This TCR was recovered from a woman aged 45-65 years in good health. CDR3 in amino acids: CAKSQGMGNYGYTF. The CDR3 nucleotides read TGTGCCAAGTCTCAGGGGATGGGTAACTATGGCTACACCTTC.